Described below is a single TCR beta chain sequence and its context. Its antigen is unidentified. TCRdb's copy holds only in-frame clones and misses some; the assay was immunoSEQ multiplex PCR. The table has about 130,000 clones, roughly 90% seen once; the top ten hold 1.5% to 2%. The sample originates from a study of T cell responses to AZD1222 COVID-19 vaccine. Notes on the study in general: Sampling captured repertoires only after the peak T cell response.

The receptor was isolated from an adult in good health. The specimen was peripheral blood, collected on day 0 of AZD1222 vaccination.

CDR3 residues: CASSARRGQGKSGNTIYF. The CDR3 region has the DNA TGTGCCAGCAGCGCTCGCCGGGGACAGGGAAAGTCTGGAAACACCATATATTTT. V gene TRBV9 combines with J gene TRBJ1-3, with TRBD1 matching 9 bases. CDR3 size: 18 residues. The junction had 11 bases not matched to a gene; V was cut back by 3 bases and J by 1 base. Looked up from germline, CDR1 is SGDLS and CDR2 is YYNGEE. The full variable domain, rest sourced from reference TRBV9 and TRBJ1-3, is DSGVTQTPKHLITATGQRVTLRCSPRSGDLSVYWYQQSLDQGLQFLIQYYNGEERAKGNILERFSAQQFPDLHSELNLSSLELGDSALYFCASSARRGQGKSGNTIYFGEGSWLTVV.